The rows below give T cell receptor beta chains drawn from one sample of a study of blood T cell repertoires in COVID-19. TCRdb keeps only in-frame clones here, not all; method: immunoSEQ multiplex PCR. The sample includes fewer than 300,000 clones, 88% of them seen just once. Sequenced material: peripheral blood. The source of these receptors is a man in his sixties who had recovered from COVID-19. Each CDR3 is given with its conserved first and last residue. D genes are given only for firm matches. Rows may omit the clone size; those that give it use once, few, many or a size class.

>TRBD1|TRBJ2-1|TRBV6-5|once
TGTGCCAGCAGGCTGGGACAGGGCCCCTACAATGAGCAGTTCTTC
CASRLGQGPYNEQFF
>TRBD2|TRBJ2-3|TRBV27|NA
TGTGCCAGCAGTGCGGGGGGGCCTACGCAGTATTTT
CASSAGGPTQYF
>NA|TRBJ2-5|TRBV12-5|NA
TGTGCTAGTGGTCCAGGACAGATATCACAGACCCAGTACTTC
CASGPGQISQTQYF
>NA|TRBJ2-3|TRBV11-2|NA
TGTGCCAGCAGCCATACAGATACGCAGTATTTT
CASSHTDTQYF
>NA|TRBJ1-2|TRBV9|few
TGTGCCACCGCACCAGGCGGCGGGGGGGCCTATGGCTACACCTTC
CATAPGGGGAYGYTF
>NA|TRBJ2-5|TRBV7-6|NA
TGTGCCAGCAGCTTAGCGACAGGTCAGCAAGAGACCCAGTACTTC
CASSLATGQQETQYF
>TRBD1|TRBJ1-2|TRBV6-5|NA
TGTGCCAGCGGGAATCACAGGGGCTCATATGGCTACACCTTC
CASGNHRGSYGYTF
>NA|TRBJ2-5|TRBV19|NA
TGTGCCAGTAGAGCAACTGCGGGTCGTCAAGAGACCCAGTACTTC
CASRATAGRQETQYF
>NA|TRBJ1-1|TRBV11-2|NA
TGTGCCAGCAGCTTACAGGACTCCAGAGGGGAAGCTTTCTTT
CASSLQDSRGEAFF
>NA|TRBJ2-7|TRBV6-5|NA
TGTGCCAGCAGTTACTTCGCGGACTCCTACGAGCAGTACTTC
CASSYFADSYEQYF
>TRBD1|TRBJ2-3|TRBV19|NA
TGTGCCAGCCGCGGGTCAGGGGGCCCAGATACGCAGTATTTT
CASRGSGGPDTQYF
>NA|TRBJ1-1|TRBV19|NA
TGTGCCAGTACCCGCTGGGGGGGTGAGCTGAACACTGAAGCTTTCTTT
CASTRWGGELNTEAFF
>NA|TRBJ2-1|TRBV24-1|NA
TGTGCCACTGCGACAGGTCCCAATGAGCAGTTCTTC
CATATGPNEQFF
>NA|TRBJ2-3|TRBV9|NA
TGTGCCAGCAGCGCGGCGGGGGCGGATACGCAGTATTTT
CASSAAGADTQYF
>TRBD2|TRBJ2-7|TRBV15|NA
TGTGCCACCAGCAGAGATGCACCAGGGCGGGGGTCTTACGAGCAGTACTTC
CATSRDAPGRGSYEQYF
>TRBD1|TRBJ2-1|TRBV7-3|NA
TGTGCCAGCAGCTTAACCCCCGGACAGGGGGCGGTCAATGAGCAGTTCTTC
CASSLTPGQGAVNEQFF
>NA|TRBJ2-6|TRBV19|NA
TGTGCCAGTACTTCTGCTGGGGCCAACGTCCTGACTTTC
CASTSAGANVLTF
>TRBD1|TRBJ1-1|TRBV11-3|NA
TGTGCCAGCAGTCCCGATAGGGGGCCGGGGAACACTGAAGCTTTCTTT
CASSPDRGPGNTEAFF
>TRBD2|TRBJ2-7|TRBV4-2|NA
TGTGCCAGCAGCCAAGGCGGGGGGCGCGCCTACGAGCAGTACTTC
CASSQGGGRAYEQYF
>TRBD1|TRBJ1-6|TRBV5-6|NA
TGTGCCAGCAGCCATAGCGGACAGGTTGATTCACCCCTCCACTTT
CASSHSGQVDSPLHF
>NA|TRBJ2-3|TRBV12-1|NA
TGTGCCAGCAGCAAGTTACCCCGGACAGGTGATTTCACAGATACGCAGTATTTT
CASSKLPRTGDFTDTQYF
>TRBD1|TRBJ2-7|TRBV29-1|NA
TGCAGCGCGGCGGGACAGGGGTTCTACGAGCAGTACTTC
CSAAGQGFYEQYF
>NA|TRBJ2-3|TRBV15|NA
TGTGCCACCAGCACCCAACTGCTGGATACGCAGTATTTT
CATSTQLLDTQYF
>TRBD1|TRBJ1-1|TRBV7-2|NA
TGTGCCAGCAGCGGGCGGGACAGGGGTTTGAACACTGAAGCTTTCTTT
CASSGRDRGLNTEAFF
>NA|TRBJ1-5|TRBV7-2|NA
TGTGCCAGCAGCTTAGACAGGGCGGCTCAGCCCCAGCATTTT
CASSLDRAAQPQHF
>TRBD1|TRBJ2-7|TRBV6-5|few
TGTGCCAGCAGACTTGCGACAGGGTGGTACGAGCAGTACTTC
CASRLATGWYEQYF
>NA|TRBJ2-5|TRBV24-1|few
TGTGCCACCAGTGACGGTCGGGGGTCGCAAGAGACCCAGTACTTC
CATSDGRGSQETQYF
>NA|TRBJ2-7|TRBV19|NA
TGTGCCAGTAGTGTATTACTCAGGGGTCCGTACGAGCAGTACTTC
CASSVLLRGPYEQYF
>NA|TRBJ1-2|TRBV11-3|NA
TGTGCCAGCAGCCCCATCCGGAGGGGCGCAGGCTTTGGCTACACCTTC
CASSPIRRGAGFGYTF
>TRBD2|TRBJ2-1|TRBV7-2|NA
TGTGCCAGCAGCTTTAGGACTAGCCCCCCAATCTCTGAGCAGTTCTTC
CASSFRTSPPISEQFF
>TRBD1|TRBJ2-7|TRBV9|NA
TGTGCCAGCAGCGTAGATAGCCAGGGGGTCTACGAGCAGTACTTC
CASSVDSQGVYEQYF
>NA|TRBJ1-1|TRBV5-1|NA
TGCGCCAGCGGAAGGGGGGGCTCCGGAATTATGAACACTGAAGCTTTCTTT
CASGRGGSGIMNTEAFF
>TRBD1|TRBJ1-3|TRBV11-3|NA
TGTGCCAGCAGCTTGGGGACAGGGGCTGGAAACACCATATATTTT
CASSLGTGAGNTIYF
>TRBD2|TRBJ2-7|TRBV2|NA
TGTGCCAGCAGTGAGTCCTCACTAGCGGCCTACGAGCAGTACTTC
CASSESSLAAYEQYF
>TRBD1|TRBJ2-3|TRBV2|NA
TGTGCCAGCAGTTTACTGACCAGGGGGAGCACAGATACGCAGTATTTT
CASSLLTRGSTDTQYF
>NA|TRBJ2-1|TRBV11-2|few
TGTGCCAGCAGCTTCATACAGGGTTCTCGAAATGAGCAGTTCTTC
CASSFIQGSRNEQFF
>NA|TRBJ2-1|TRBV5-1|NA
TGCGCCAGCAGCAAAGGGACTCTGGTAGAGGTCTACAATGAGCAGTTCTTC
CASSKGTLVEVYNEQFF